The source of this T cell receptor beta chain is a study of OX40 agonist ivuxolimab in advanced cancers. Study conclusions and caveats: CD4+ and CD8+ blood T cells expanded clonally by week 6 at 0.1 to 3.0 mg/kg. Expanded peripheral T cells had an undetermined antigen specificity.

Some clones are missing from TCRdb's copy, which holds only in-frame ones; the method was immunoSEQ multiplex PCR. The sample includes more than 45,000 clones, 70% to 90% of them seen just once. Concerning this clone itself: Its specificity is unknown.

This CDR3 is built from 13 residues. Trimming at V came to 3 bases and at J to 3 bases, leaving 1 base not matched to a gene. The germline V gene encodes CDR1 SGHAT and CDR2 FQNNGV. V is TRBV11-2 and J is TRBJ2-7, with 8 bases fitting TRBD1. This clonotype was sampled from an adult with an advanced solid tumor such as melanoma, head and neck, liver or kidney cancer. This specimen consisted of CD4+ or CD8+ T cells sorted from blood, obtained in a trial of the OX40 agonist ivuxolimab. The CDR3 here is CASSFTGGYEQYF. The DNA for the CDR3 is TGTGCCAGCAGCTTCACAGGGGGCTACGAGCAGTACTTC.